This entry lists 6 T cell receptor beta chains sequenced from one sample in a study of T cells in Graves' hyperthyroidism and ophthalmopathy. RNA transcripts served as the template for amplifying TCR beta CDR3 regions. With the HTBI primer set, the TCR CDR3 went through a first round of RT-PCR. One entry per CDR3 protein, called by TCRdb with MiXCR from the multiplex PCR reads. The top ten hold 20% of the sample, which has roughly 360,000 distinct CDR3 sequences, roughly 13% seen once. The sample consisted of blood. All receptors derive from a man aged 30 to 39 with Graves' hyperthyroidism that later progressed to Graves' ophthalmopathy.

This clonotype has a handful of counts. The chain employs TRBV28 and TRBJ1-1; D is perhaps TRBD1 (5 bases). Trimming took off 5 bases at V and 8 bases at J, with 15 bases between the two ends. Germline V gene sequence: CDR1 MDHEN, CDR2 SYDVKM. The CDR3 sequence is 13 residues long. The CDR3 region is CASSTGVRIEAFF. The CDR3 DNA reads as TGTGCCAGCAGTACGGGGGTCCGAATCGAAGCTTTCTTT.

At least ten counts were recorded for this clonotype. The chain uses TRBV7-2 and TRBJ2-5; 15 nucleotides align to TRBD2. CDR1 and CDR2 from the germline V gene are SGHTA and FQGNSA. V was pared by 5 bases and J by 5 bases, with 6 bases of the junction left unmatched. The CDR3 runs 16 residues. CDR3 sequence (DNA): TGTGCCAGCAGCCGAGGACTAGCGGGGGGGCGGGAGACCCAGTACTTC. This sequence encodes CASSRGLAGGRETQYF.

This rearrangement joins TRBV12-5 to TRBJ1-2, with 9 positions matching TRBD1. Germline V gives CDR1 LGHNT, CDR2 FRNRAP. With V trimmed by 4 bases and J by 8 bases, 5 bases remained unmatched. The CDR3 extends over 13 amino acids. The CDR3 here is CASGSQGAGGYTF. As DNA, the CDR3 is TGTGCTAGTGGTTCACAGGGGGCTGGAGGCTACACCTTC.

This clonotype was detected only a few times. CDR3 residues: CASSYVLGGEQYF. The CDR3 DNA reads TGCGCCAGCAGCTATGTCCTTGGCGGCGAGCAGTACTTC. The V gene is TRBV5-1, the J gene TRBJ2-7; D is uncertain. CDR1 and CDR2 (germline): SGHRS, YFSETQ. The CDR3 is made up of 13 amino acids. Trimming removed 3 bases at V and 6 bases at J, with 13 bases between. The full variable domain, in which reference TRBV5-1 and TRBJ2-7 provide the parts outside the CDR3, is KAGVTQTPRYLIKTRGQQVTLSCSPISGHRSVSWYQQTPGQGLQFLFEYFSETQRNKGNFPGRFSGRQFSNSRSEMNVSTLELGDSALYLCASSYVLGGEQYFGPGTRLTVT.

This clonotype was counted ten times or more. V is TRBV2 and J is TRBJ2-7, with D perhaps matching TRBD2 (6 bases). The CDR3 covers 13 residues. CDR1 SNHLY and CDR2 FYNNEI come from the germline V gene. Trimming took 6 bases from V and 1 from J, leaving 10 bases between them. CDR3: CASRNGGSYEQYF. CDR3 DNA sequence: TGTGCCAGCAGGAACGGGGGTTCCTACGAGCAGTACTTC.

This clonotype came up many times. The rearrangement links TRBV29-1 to TRBJ1-4; 8 bases map to TRBD1. Germline lookup yields CDR1 SQVTM and CDR2 ANQGSEA. The CDR3 consists of 13 residues. The trim removed 4 bases at V and 7 bases at J, leaving 5 bases unmatched. CDR3 in DNA: TGCAGCGTTGGACAGGGGAAAGGTGAAAAACTGTTTTTT. Encoded protein: CSVGQGKGEKLFF.